The sequence of this TCR beta chain was determined in a study of long-term antiretroviral therapy in people with HIV. The germline CDR1 and CDR2 sequences are GTSNPN and SVGIG (reference sequence). Trimming removed 0 bases from V and 5 bases from J, with 10 bases in between. The CDR3 sequence is 14 residues long. Survey-level immunoSEQ v3.0 assays were run. Generated by immunoSEQ multiplex PCR, the TCRdb table keeps only in-frame clones and is missing some. The table lists roughly 15,000 clones, about 79% of them singletons. The sequence derives from a man younger than 45 with HIV. The source was unsorted PBMCs, collected 0.4 years after starting antiretroviral therapy. The V gene is TRBV30, the J gene TRBJ2-2; D perhaps matches TRBD1 (6 bases). The CDR3 loop is CAWSVQGLTGELFF. For the CDR3, the DNA is TGTGCCTGGAGTGTCCAGGGGCTAACCGGGGAGCTGTTTTTT.